The 3 T cell receptor beta chains given below trace back to one sample, sequenced in a study of T cell clonality in common variable immunodeficiency. Study-level findings and limits: Common variable immunodeficiency TCR beta sequences reportedly had fewer deletions and N-nucleotide insertions.

Their antigens are not known. Only in-frame clones appear in the TCRdb table, and some are missing; sequencing was by immunoSEQ multiplex PCR. This sample includes just over 15,000 clones with no singletons; its ten biggest clones take up 10% to 15%. Sample: peripheral blood mononuclear cells. The receptor source for this set is a human donor with common variable immunodeficiency.

Comment on this clone: The missing CDR3 end, 3 residues past where the read stops, is filled in from the germline J gene. The chain uses TRBV7-3 and TRBJ2-1; 8 positions match TRBD2. The CDR3 loop spans 15 amino acids. Germline V CDR1 and CDR2: SGHTA, FQGTGA. The trim removed 3 bases at V and 5 bases at J, leaving 6 bases unmatched. The DNA read from the CDR3 is TGTGCCAGCAGCTTCAGCGGGAGCCCCGACAATGAG. This codes for CASSFSGSPDNE. The complete CDR3 reads CASSFSGSPDNEQFF.

This clone was counted a few times. Read coverage stops 3 residues before the CDR3 terminus; the germline J gene supplies the remainder. V is TRBV30 and J is TRBJ1-6, with 8 bases fitting TRBD1. The CDR3 is made up of 13 amino acids. V shed 7 bases, J shed 7 bases, and the junction held 6 bases outside the gene matches. Looked up from germline, CDR1 is GTSNPN and CDR2 is SVGIG (reference sequence). The DNA read from the CDR3 is TGTGCCTCTCAGGGGGCAGAGAATTCACCC. It translates to CASQGAENSP. The full CDR3 is CASQGAENSPLHF.

This clone turned up a few times. The read gets to within 3 residues of the CDR3 end, and the germline J gene fills in the rest. The chain is built from TRBV2 and TRBJ1-5; TRBD1 might be the D (5 bases). There are 12 residues in the CDR3. Looked up from germline, CDR1 is SNHLY and CDR2 is FYNNEI. V lost 6 bases, J lost 2 bases, and 5 bases lay in between. This CDR3 reads CASRGGNQPQHF. The sequenced part of the CDR3 DNA is TGTGCCAGCAGAGGGGGCAATCAGCCC.